The 30 T cell receptor beta chains presented below share a single source sample, sequenced in a study of T cells expressing NK-cell markers (dated by TCRdb to the early 2020s). Receptor libraries were prepared by 5' RACE. These reads were obtained on an Illumina HiSeq 2000. TCRdb reprocessed the reads; each CDR3 protein sequence makes one entry, and DNA is unavailable. This specimen's table enumerates about 30,000 distinct CDR3 sequences. Over 50% of the sample comes from the top ten. The sample taken for sequencing was blood T cells: a sorted CD56 or NKG2C T cell subset, CD4+ or CD8+ T cells, or bulk PBMC T cells (not recorded which). Every receptor here comes from a woman aged 18 to 69 in good health.

This chain joins TRBV6-1 and TRBJ2-5; as DNA is missing, the TRBD1 call by TCRdb cannot be tested. The CDR3 is made up of 14 amino acids. CDR1 is MNHNS, CDR2 SASEGT, per germline. The CDR3: CASSIGLGEETQYF.

The chain is built from TRBV6-1 and TRBJ2-2. There are 13 residues in the CDR3. CDR1 is MNHNS, CDR2 SASEGT, per germline. The CDR3 sequence is CASASGNTGELFF.

The chain carries TRBV5-6 and TRBJ2-1; TCRdb's D call of TRBD1 is untestable without DNA. The CDR3 spans 15 residues. Germline V gene sequence: CDR1 SGHDT, CDR2 YYEEEE. The CDR3 here is CASKSGTGGVNEQFF.

The rearrangement links TRBV13 to TRBJ2-1; TCRdb selects TRBD2, and the lack of DNA leaves this call unchecked. This CDR3 is built from 16 residues. CDR1 PRHDT and CDR2 FYEKMQ come from the germline V gene (reference sequence). CDR3 region: CASAEASGGPWNEQFF.

The chain joins TRBV13 to TRBJ2-4; TCRdb's D call of TRBD1 is untestable without DNA. Per the germline V gene, CDR1 is PRHDT and CDR2 is FYEKMQ (reference sequence). The CDR3 sequence is 18 residues long. The CDR3 loop is CASSLEGAPIPGKNIQYF. The entire variable domain, with the rest obtained from reference TRBV13 and TRBJ2-4, is as follows: AAGVIQSPRHLIKEKRETATLKCYPIPRHDTVYWYQQGPGQDPQFLISFYEKMQSDKGSIPDRFSAQQFSDYHSELNMSSLELGDSALYFCASSLEGAPIPGKNIQYFGAGTRLSVL.

V gene TRBV27 combines with J gene TRBJ1-5; TCRdb names TRBD1, which stays unverified in the absence of DNA. This CDR3 comprises 13 residues. Germline V gene data show CDR1 as MNHEY and CDR2 as SMNVEV (reference sequence). The CDR3 protein is CASSLGGWQPQHF.

The chain recombines TRBV9 with TRBJ2-3; there is no DNA to check the TCRdb D call of TRBD2. The CDR3 is made up of 16 amino acids. Germline CDR1 is SGDLS and CDR2 is YYNGEE. CDR3 loop: CASSVVGERDPDTQYF. Full variable domain (outside the CDR3, taken from reference TRBV9 and TRBJ2-3): DSGVTQTPKHLITATGQRVTLRCSPRSGDLSVYWYQQSLDQGLQFLIQYYNGEERAKGNILERFSAQQFPDLHSELNLSSLELGDSALYFCASSVVGERDPDTQYFGPGTRLTVL.

The chain combines TRBV10-3 with TRBJ2-1; TCRdb's D call of TRBD2 is untestable without DNA. The CDR3 has 13 amino acids. Germline V gene lookup returns CDR1 ENHRY and CDR2 SYGVKD. The CDR3 here is CAISSSGNNEQFF.

The J gene is TRBJ2-7, the V gene TRBV29-1; as DNA is missing, the TRBD1 call by TCRdb cannot be tested. CDR3 length equals 16 residues. CDR1 is SQVTM, CDR2 ANQGSEA, per germline. CDR3 sequence reads: CSVESPSGGGSYEQYF.

The V and J genes are TRBV7-9 and TRBJ2-3. The CDR3 length is 12 residues. Germline CDR1 is SEHNR and CDR2 is FQNEAQ (reference sequence). CDR3 sequence: CASRTSPDTQYF.

The V call is TRBV20-1, the J call TRBJ2-5; the TCRdb call, TRBD2, lacks DNA for checking. This CDR3 has 14 residues. Germline V gene lookup returns CDR1 DFQATT and CDR2 SNEGSKA (reference sequence). CDR3 amino acids: CSALSWEGGETQYF.

V and J are TRBV29-1 and TRBJ2-6; TCRdb picks TRBD1, but there is no DNA to check that call. The CDR3 covers 18 residues. Germline lookup yields CDR1 SQVTM and CDR2 ANQGSEA. The CDR3 sequence is CSVEVQGPFDSGANVLTF.

The V and J genes are TRBV6-5 and TRBJ2-1; TCRdb outputs TRBD1, but without DNA this stays unchecked. This CDR3 is built from 15 residues. Per germline, CDR1 MNHEY and CDR2 SVGAGI. The CDR3 protein is CASSYYPPALNEQFF.

The rearrangement uses TRBV7-9 and TRBJ2-7; with no DNA, the TCRdb D assignment of TRBD2 cannot be verified. From germline, CDR1 is SEHNR and CDR2 FQNEAQ (reference sequence). The CDR3 loop spans 15 amino acids. The CDR3 reads CASSSLAGGLGEQYF.

The chain uses TRBV15 and TRBJ2-3; checking the TCRdb D call of TRBD1 is not possible without DNA. The CDR3 runs 15 residues. CDR1 LNHNV and CDR2 YYDKDF come from the germline V gene (reference sequence). CDR3 region: CATSRTGNIGDTQYF.

The CDR3 here is CASSQPTGARDTQYF. V gene TRBV4-1 combines with J gene TRBJ2-3; the TCRdb call, TRBD1, lacks DNA for checking. Looked up from germline, CDR1 is MGHRA and CDR2 is YSYEKL. The CDR3 covers 15 residues.

The chain joins TRBV5-1 to TRBJ2-1; with no DNA, the TCRdb D assignment of TRBD2 cannot be verified. This CDR3 has 15 residues. Germline V lookup: CDR1 SGHRS, CDR2 YFSETQ. The CDR3 here is CASSTETSGSDEQFF.

The chain uses TRBV4-1 and TRBJ1-6; TCRdb selects TRBD1, and the lack of DNA leaves this call unchecked. The CDR3 consists of 16 residues. Germline V lookup: CDR1 MGHRA, CDR2 YSYEKL. CDR3 amino acids: CASSQEARAGGLPLHF.

The V call is TRBV4-2, the J call TRBJ2-3; checking the TCRdb D call of TRBD1 is not possible without DNA. Germline-derived CDR1 and CDR2 are LGHNA and YNFKEQ. This CDR3 has 15 amino acids. This CDR3 is CASSQDGQRGDTQYF.

The chain uses TRBV7-8 and TRBJ1-1. Germline CDR1 SGHVS, CDR2 FQNEAQ. There are 12 residues in the CDR3. CDR3 residues: CASSLAETEAFF. The full variable domain, in which reference TRBV7-8 and TRBJ1-1 provide the parts outside the CDR3, is GAGVSQSPRYKVAKRGQDVALRCDPISGHVSLFWYQQALGQGPEFLTYFQNEAQLDKSGLPSDRFFAERPEGSVSTLKIQRTQQEDSAVYLCASSLAETEAFFGQGTRLTVV.

V gene TRBV5-1 combines with J gene TRBJ2-1; TCRdb returns TRBD1, unconfirmable since there is no DNA. CDR1 SGHRS and CDR2 YFSETQ come from the germline V gene. The CDR3 sequence is 17 residues long. CDR3 residues: CASSPSPLAGGGNEQFF.

CDR3 sequence: CASSLRTGGSESDGYTF. This sequence joins TRBV5-1 and TRBJ1-2; TCRdb proposes TRBD1, but this gene call is untestable without DNA. Germline V gene lookup returns CDR1 SGHRS and CDR2 YFSETQ. This CDR3 contains 17 residues.

The genes are TRBV7-6 and TRBJ2-7; as DNA is missing, the TRBD2 call by TCRdb cannot be tested. The CDR3 loop spans 14 amino acids. Germline V gene lookup returns CDR1 SGHVS and CDR2 FNYEAQ. CDR3 amino acids: CASSPRVSAYEQYF.

The V and J genes are TRBV19 and TRBJ2-7. Germline CDR1 reads LNHDA; CDR2 reads SQIVND (reference sequence). This CDR3 has 13 amino acids. This CDR3 reads CASSWGSSYEQYF.

The rearrangement links TRBV29-1 to TRBJ2-1; without DNA, the TCRdb call of TRBD1 cannot be checked. This CDR3 has 14 amino acids. The V gene's germline CDR1 is SQVTM and CDR2 ANQGSEA. CDR3: CSAQGGLLSNEQFF.

This sequence joins TRBV12-3 or TRBV12-4 and TRBJ2-5; the TCRdb D gene call, TRBD2, has no DNA to confirm it. This CDR3 region has 14 residues. CDR3 protein: CASSSSGTKETQYF.

The rearrangement links TRBV7-6 to TRBJ2-2; the TCRdb D gene call, TRBD2, has no DNA to confirm it. CDR3 size: 16 residues. The germline V gene encodes CDR1 SGHVS and CDR2 FNYEAQ. CDR3 loop: CASSLAGLANTGELFF.

V usage is TRBV4-1 and J usage is TRBJ1-5. CDR1 and CDR2 from the germline V gene are MGHRA and YSYEKL. This CDR3 spans 14 amino acids. This CDR3 is CASSHRQANQPQHF.

The genes are TRBV2 and TRBJ2-3; the D gene TCRdb calls, TRBD1, cannot be checked with no DNA. The CDR3 is 16 residues long. Per the germline V gene, CDR1 is SNHLY and CDR2 is FYNNEI. The CDR3 loop reads CASSEGFAYPADTQYF.

The chain employs TRBV27 and TRBJ1-1; TCRdb names TRBD1, which stays unverified in the absence of DNA. This CDR3 has 15 residues. From germline, CDR1 is MNHEY and CDR2 SMNVEV (reference sequence). The CDR3 sequence is CASSLGQEMNTEAFF.